This T cell receptor beta chain derives from a study of blood T cells in healthy people across ages. On the study more broadly: About one barcoded beta molecule per two T cells was captured by template switching. Study-level results: It was not known whether donors were CMV positive (a possible confounder of expanded clonotype changes). Whereas aged donors had fewer naive CD4+ cells, long-lived donors had more of them and higher diversity.

As regards this clonotype: Antigen unknown.

Then a second PCR, running roughly 7 to 12 cycles, was carried out with a sample-barcoded 5' primer and a J-beta primer mix. Each CDR3 protein gets one entry after TCRdb re-called the 5' RACE reads with MiXCR. The sample carries about 590,000 distinct CDR3 sequences, less than 35% recorded once. V lost 2 bases to trimming and J lost 1 base; unmatched junction nucleotides: 3. The CDR3 length is 15 residues. Germline CDR1 and CDR2: MNHEY and SVGAGI. The origin of this receptor is an elderly woman in good health. The chain has TRBV6-5 and TRBJ1-1; 8 bases line up with TRBD1. The sample consisted of blood. The CDR3 DNA follows: TGTGCCAGCAGTTACCAGGACAGGGAGAACACTGAAGCTTTCTTT. Translation: CASSYQDRENTEAFF.